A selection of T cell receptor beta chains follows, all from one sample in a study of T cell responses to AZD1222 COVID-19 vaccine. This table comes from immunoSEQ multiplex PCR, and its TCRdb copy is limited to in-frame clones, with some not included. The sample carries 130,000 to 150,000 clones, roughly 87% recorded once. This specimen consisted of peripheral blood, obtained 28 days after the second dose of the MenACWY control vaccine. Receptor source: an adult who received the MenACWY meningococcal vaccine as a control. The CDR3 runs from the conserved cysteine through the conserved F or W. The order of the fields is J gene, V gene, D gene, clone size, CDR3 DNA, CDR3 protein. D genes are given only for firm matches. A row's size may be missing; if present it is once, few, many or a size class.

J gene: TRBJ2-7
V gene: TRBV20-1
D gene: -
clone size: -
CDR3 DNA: TGCAGTGCTAGTAACTTGCGGAGAGGCTCCTACGAGCAGTACTTC
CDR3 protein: CSASNLRRGSYEQYF

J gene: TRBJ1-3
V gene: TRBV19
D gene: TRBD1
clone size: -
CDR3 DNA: TGTGCCAGTAGTTACCCTATTCTGCCGGGACAGGGTGAACGAACCATATATTTT
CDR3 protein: CASSYPILPGQGERTIYF

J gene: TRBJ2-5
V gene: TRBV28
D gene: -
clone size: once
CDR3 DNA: TGTGCCAGCAGTTTGTCAGGGTTGCAAGAGACCCAGTACTTC
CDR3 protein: CASSLSGLQETQYF

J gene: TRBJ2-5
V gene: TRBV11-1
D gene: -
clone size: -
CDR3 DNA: TGTGCCAGCAGCTTAAGCCCTACTCAGACCCAGTACTTC
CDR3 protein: CASSLSPTQTQYF

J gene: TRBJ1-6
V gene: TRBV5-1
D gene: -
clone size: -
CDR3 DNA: TGCGCCAGCAGCTTGGAAGGGGTCGAGAATTCACCCCTCCACTTT
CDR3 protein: CASSLEGVENSPLHF

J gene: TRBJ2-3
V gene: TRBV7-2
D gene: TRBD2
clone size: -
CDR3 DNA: TGTGCCAGCAGCTTATTCTGGCTAGCGGCAGATACGCAGTATTTT
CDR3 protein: CASSLFWLAADTQYF

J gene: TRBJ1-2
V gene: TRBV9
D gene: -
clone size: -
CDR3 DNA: TGTGCCAGCAGCCGAGAGGGGCTCGCCTATGGCTACACCTTC
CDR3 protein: CASSREGLAYGYTF

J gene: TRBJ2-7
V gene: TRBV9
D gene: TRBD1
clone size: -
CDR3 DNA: TGTGCCAGCAGCGAGGGGACAGGGATGGGCTACGAGCAGTACTTC
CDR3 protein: CASSEGTGMGYEQYF

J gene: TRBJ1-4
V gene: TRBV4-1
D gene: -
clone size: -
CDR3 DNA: TGCGCCAGCAGCCAAGGACTGTGGAACCGGGGACTGTTTTTT
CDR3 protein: CASSQGLWNRGLFF

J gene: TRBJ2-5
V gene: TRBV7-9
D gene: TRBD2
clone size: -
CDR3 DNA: TGTGCCAGCAGCTTAGTAGGTCCTAGCGGAGGAGAGACCCAGTACTTC
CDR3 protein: CASSLVGPSGGETQYF

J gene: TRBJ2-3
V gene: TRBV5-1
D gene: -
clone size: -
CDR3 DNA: TGCGCCAGCAGACCTGACCCTGGGACAGATACGCAGTATTTT
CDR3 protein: CASRPDPGTDTQYF

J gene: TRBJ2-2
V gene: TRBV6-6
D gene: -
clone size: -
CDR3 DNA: TGTGCCAGCAGCTTGGCGGACAGCCTCCAGGTCCCGAACACCGGGGAGCTGTTTTTT
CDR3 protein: CASSLADSLQVPNTGELFF

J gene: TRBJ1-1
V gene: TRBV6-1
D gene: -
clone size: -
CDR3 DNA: TGTGCCAGCAGTGAGGCGGACAGGAACACTGAAGCTTTCTTT
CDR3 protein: CASSEADRNTEAFF

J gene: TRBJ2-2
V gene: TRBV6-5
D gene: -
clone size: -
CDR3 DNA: TGTGCCAGCAGTTACTCGGGGGGGGAGCTGTTTTTT
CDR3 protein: CASSYSGGELFF

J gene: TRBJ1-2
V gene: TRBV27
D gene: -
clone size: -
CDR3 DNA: TGTGCCAGCAGTTTATCAGAACACGATACCAGCTATGGCTACACCTTC
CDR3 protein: CASSLSEHDTSYGYTF

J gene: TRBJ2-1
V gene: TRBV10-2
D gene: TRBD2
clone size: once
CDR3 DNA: TGCGCCAGCAGTGAGTCGTCACTAGCGGGAGTCAATGAGCAGTTCTTC
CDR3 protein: CASSESSLAGVNEQFF

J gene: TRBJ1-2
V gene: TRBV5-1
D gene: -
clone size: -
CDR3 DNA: TGCGCCAGCAGCCTCGGGATCAACTATGGCTACACCTTC
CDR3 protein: CASSLGINYGYTF

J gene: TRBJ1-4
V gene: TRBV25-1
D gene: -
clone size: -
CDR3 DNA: TGTGCCAGCAGTGGCTTTGGCGCGGCTAATGAAAAACTGTTTTTT
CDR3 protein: CASSGFGAANEKLFF

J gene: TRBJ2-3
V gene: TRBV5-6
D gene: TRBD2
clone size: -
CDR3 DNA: TGTGCCAGCAGGACTTTAGCGGGAGTGGGCACAGATACGCAGTATTTT
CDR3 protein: CASRTLAGVGTDTQYF

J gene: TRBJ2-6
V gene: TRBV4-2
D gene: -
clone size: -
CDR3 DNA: TGTGCCAGCAGCCAAGATTCCTCTGGGGCCAACGTCCTGACTTTC
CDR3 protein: CASSQDSSGANVLTF

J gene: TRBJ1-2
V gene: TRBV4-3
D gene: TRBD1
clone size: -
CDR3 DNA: TGCGCCAGCAGCCAAGATTTTCCACAGGGGGCGAATTATGGCTACACCTTC
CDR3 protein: CASSQDFPQGANYGYTF

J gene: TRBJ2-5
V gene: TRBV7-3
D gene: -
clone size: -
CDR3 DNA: TGTGCCAGCAGCTATTCCCCGCCCGCCCAGAGGGAGACCCAGTACTTC
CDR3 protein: CASSYSPPAQRETQYF

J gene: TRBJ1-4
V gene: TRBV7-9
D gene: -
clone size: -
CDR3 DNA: TGTGCCAGCAGCCCGGGGGGAGAAAAACTGTTTTTT
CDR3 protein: CASSPGGEKLFF

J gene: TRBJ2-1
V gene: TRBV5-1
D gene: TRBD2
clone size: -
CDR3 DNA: TGCGCCAGCAGCCGGGGAAGGACTAGCGGGAGAATCCTCTATGAGCAGTTCTTC
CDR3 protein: CASSRGRTSGRILYEQFF

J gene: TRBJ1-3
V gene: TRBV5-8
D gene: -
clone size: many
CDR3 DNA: TGTGCCAGCAGCTATCCAGGGTTCTCTGGAAACACCATATATTTT
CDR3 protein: CASSYPGFSGNTIYF

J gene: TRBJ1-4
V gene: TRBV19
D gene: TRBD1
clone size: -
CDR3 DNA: TGTGCCAGTAACAGGGGAACTAATGAAAAACTGTTTTTT
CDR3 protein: CASNRGTNEKLFF

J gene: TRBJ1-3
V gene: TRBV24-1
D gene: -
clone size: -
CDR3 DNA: TGTGCCACCAGTGATTCCTTCTCTGGAAACACCATATATTTT
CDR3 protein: CATSDSFSGNTIYF

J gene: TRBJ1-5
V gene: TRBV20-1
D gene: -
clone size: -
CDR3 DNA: TGCAGTGCTAGTCCCTTTACCCTGGGAGGGAGCAATCAGCCCCAGCATTTT
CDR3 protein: CSASPFTLGGSNQPQHF

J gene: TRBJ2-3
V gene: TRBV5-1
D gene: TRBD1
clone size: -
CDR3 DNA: TGCGCCAGCAGTATCGGACAGGTAGCAATCGCAGATACGCAGTATTTT
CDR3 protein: CASSIGQVAIADTQYF

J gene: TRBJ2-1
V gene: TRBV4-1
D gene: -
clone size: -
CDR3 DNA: TGCGCCAGCAGCACCGGGACGAACAATGAGCAGTTCTTC
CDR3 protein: CASSTGTNNEQFF

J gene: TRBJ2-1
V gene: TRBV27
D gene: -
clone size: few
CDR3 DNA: TGTGCCAGCAGAACAGGGACTTTTGGCTTAGACGAGCAGTTCTTC
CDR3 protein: CASRTGTFGLDEQFF